One sample yielded the 8 T cell receptor beta chains listed below, sequenced in a study of blood T cell repertoires in COVID-19. Clones were read by immunoSEQ multiplex PCR, and TCRdb kept only the in-frame ones, dropping some. The data hold roughly 110,000 clones, with about three quarters observed a single time. Material for sequencing was peripheral blood. The receptors derive from a man between 65 and 85 years old with acute or convalescent COVID-19.

The chain has TRBV14 and TRBJ2-7; 10 bases are a match to TRBD2. Germline loops: CDR1 SGHDN, CDR2 FVKESK. The CDR3 is 15 residues long. Trimming took 5 bases from V and 2 from J; bases not matched to a gene: 6. The CDR3 loop is CASSGIAGGPYEQYF. The DNA of the CDR3 is TGTGCCAGCAGCGGGATAGCGGGGGGACCCTACGAGCAGTACTTC.

The chain is built from TRBV3-1 (or the pseudogene TRBV3-2) and TRBJ2-7; 10 positions match TRBD1. This CDR3 is built from 14 residues. V lost 3 bases, J lost 2 bases, and 1 base stayed unmatched. CDR1 is LGHDT and CDR2 is YNNKEL in the germline V gene (reference sequence). CDR3 in amino acids: CASSHGTGAYEQYF. CDR3 DNA: TGTGCCAGCAGCCACGGGACAGGGGCCTACGAGCAGTACTTC.

The rearrangement uses TRBV6-1 and TRBJ2-2; D possibly corresponds to TRBD1 (8 bases). CDR3 length: 15 amino acids. CDR1 is MNHNS and CDR2 is SASEGT in the germline V gene. Trimming left V 3 bases short and J 5 bases short, with 13 bases between. Here the CDR3 DNA reads TGTGCCAGCAGTGACCCACAGGGGGGGACCGGGGAGCTGTTTTTT. Its translation is CASSDPQGGTGELFF.

This clone has just one count. The chain links TRBV19 to TRBJ1-1, with D hard to call. The CDR3 covers 14 residues. The V end was cut by 7 bases, the J end by 2 bases, with 14 bases between. From germline, CDR1 is LNHDA and CDR2 SQIVND (reference sequence). CDR3 in DNA: TGTGCCAGTACCCCCGGGGTCGGTAACACTGAAGCTTTCTTT. This encodes CASTPGVGNTEAFF. Full variable domain (outside the CDR3, taken from reference TRBV19 and TRBJ1-1): DGGITQSPKYLFRKEGQNVTLSCEQNLNHDAMYWYRQDPGQGLRLIYYSQIVNDFQKGDIAEGYSVSREKKESFPLTVTSAQKNPTAFYLCASTPGVGNTEAFFGQGTRLTVV.

V usage is TRBV3-1 (or the pseudogene TRBV3-2) and J usage is TRBJ2-3; unclear D gene. Germline V lookup: CDR1 LGHDT, CDR2 YNNKEL (reference sequence). There are 13 residues in the CDR3. V lost 4 bases to trimming and J lost 4 bases, with 9 bases between them. CDR3: CASSRSEADTQYF. As DNA, the CDR3 is TGTGCCAGCAGCCGGTCAGAGGCAGATACGCAGTATTTT.

The CDR3 DNA follows: TGTGCCAGCAAGTTAGGCGGGGGACTCACAGATACGCAGTATTTT. Translated, it gives CASKLGGGLTDTQYF. This chain joins TRBV25-1 and TRBJ2-3; 7 bases map to TRBD2. Trimming cost V 7 bases and J 2 bases; bases outside gene matches: 9. This CDR3 contains 15 residues. Looked up from germline, CDR1 is MGHDK and CDR2 is SYGVNS.

A single count supports this clone. The chain is built from TRBV5-1 and TRBJ1-1, with D possibly being TRBD1 (5 bases). This CDR3 comprises 15 residues. V was cut by 4 bases and J by 5 bases, with 18 bases left in between. CDR1 and CDR2 (germline): SGHRS, YFSETQ. CDR3 loop: CASSRRVGGDTEAFF. CDR3 DNA sequence: TGCGCCAGCAGCCGGAGGGTGGGGGGTGATACTGAAGCTTTCTTT.

V usage is TRBV10-1 and J usage is TRBJ1-1; D remains unclear. Germline V CDR1 and CDR2: WNHNN, SYGVQD (reference sequence). Trimming took off 6 bases at V and 4 bases at J, with 15 bases between the two ends. This CDR3 is built from 14 residues. Here the CDR3 DNA reads TGCGCCAGCAGCGACGACGAACGGGGCACTGAAGCTTTCTTT. Amino acid sequence: CASSDDERGTEAFF.